Presented here are 21 T cell receptor beta chains from one specimen sequenced in a study of blood T cell repertoires in COVID-19. Assay: immunoSEQ multiplex PCR; the TCRdb copy retains only in-frame clones and omits some. The sample has about 18,000 clones; 88% are singletons. Sequencing was done on a sample of PBMCs or T cells enriched from blood (not recorded which). Receptors originate from a woman between 25 and 40 years old who had recovered from COVID-19.

This clone was found once. The chain joins TRBV6-8 to TRBJ2-3; maybe TRBD1 (8 bases). Germline V gene lookup returns CDR1 MNHGY and CDR2 SAAAGT. The CDR3 extends over 15 amino acids. Trimming stripped 11 bases from V and 1 base from J, with 19 bases between. Written as DNA, the CDR3 is TGTGCCGCCCACAGGGGGGGGCGCGGCACAGATACGCAGTATTTT. Amino acids: CAAHRGGRGTDTQYF.

The chain uses TRBV18 and TRBJ1-1; the D gene is possibly TRBD1 (6 bases). Between the trimmed V and J ends, which lost 3 bases and 1 base, there was a span of 9 bases. There are 14 residues in the CDR3. Germline V gives CDR1 KGHSH, CDR2 LQKENI. CDR3 nucleotides: TGTGCCAGCTCACCTTTGGACAGGAACACTGAAGCTTTCTTT. It specifies CASSPLDRNTEAFF.

The chain has TRBV6-2 or TRBV6-3 and TRBJ2-7; TRBD2 might be the D (6 bases). This CDR3 comprises 14 residues. Germline V gene sequence: CDR1 MNHEY, CDR2 SVGEGT. Trimming pared 0 bases from V and 1 base from J, leaving 7 bases between. The CDR3 DNA sequence: TGTGCCAGCAGTTACTCGGAGGGATCCTACGAGCAGTACTTC. This translates into CASSYSEGSYEQYF.

The DNA of the CDR3 is TGTGCCAGCAGCCCCGGACAGGGGGTCCGAACTGAAGCTTTCTTT. Its protein product is CASSPGQGVRTEAFF. The rearrangement uses TRBV7-6 and TRBJ1-1, with 10 bases that match TRBD1. The CDR3 runs 15 residues. Trimming took 5 bases from V and 5 from J; bases not matched to a gene: 8. Germline CDR1 reads SGHVS; CDR2 reads FNYEAQ.

The chain links TRBV2 to TRBJ2-7, with a weak D call TRBD1 (6 bases). Trimming took 1 base from V and 6 from J, leaving 10 bases between them. CDR1 and CDR2 (germline): SNHLY, FYNNEI. The CDR3 covers 13 residues. CDR3 in amino acids: CASSEETGREQYF. DNA of the CDR3: TGTGCCAGCAGTGAAGAAACAGGGCGCGAGCAGTACTTC.

The gene calls are TRBV3-1 (or the pseudogene TRBV3-2) and TRBJ1-1; the match to TRBD1 covers 7 bases. Trimming took 4 bases from V and 6 from J; bases not matched to a gene: 8. CDR3 length: 14 amino acids. From germline, CDR1 is LGHDT and CDR2 YNNKEL (reference sequence). In DNA form, the CDR3 reads TGTGCCAGCAGCCTGACCAGAGGACAGGCTGAAGCTTTCTTT. This encodes CASSLTRGQAEAFF.

The J gene is TRBJ2-7, the V gene TRBV5-1; 8 nucleotides agree with TRBD1. The CDR3 sequence is 16 residues long. Per the germline V gene, CDR1 is SGHRS and CDR2 is YFSETQ. After removal of 2 bases from V and 2 bases from J, the junction contained 9 bases not matched to a gene. The CDR3 is CASSFDRGRRAYEQYF. The CDR3 region has the DNA TGCGCCAGCAGCTTCGACAGGGGCCGTCGAGCCTACGAGCAGTACTTC.

Only one count was recorded for this clone. The chain employs TRBV11-3 and TRBJ2-3; 8 positions match TRBD2. The V segment lost 4 bases and the J segment 5 bases; nucleotides outside the gene matches: 8. Looked up from germline, CDR1 is SGHNT and CDR2 is YENEEA. The CDR3 sequence is 15 residues long. The CDR3 DNA is TGTGCCAGCAGCTCCCCCGGGACTAGTCAAGATACGCAGTATTTT. Its protein is CASSSPGTSQDTQYF.

The chain employs TRBV6-5 and TRBJ1-2; possibly TRBD1 for D (5 bases). The germline gives CDR1 MNHEY, CDR2 SVGAGI. This CDR3 has 14 amino acids. V dropped 6 bases and J dropped 1 base, with 12 bases sitting between them. The CDR3 region has the DNA TGTGCCAGCAGGCCCGGGGGGGTTAACTATGGCTACACCTTC. Its translation: CASRPGGVNYGYTF.

V gene TRBV9 combines with J gene TRBJ1-4; D not resolved. Germline-derived CDR1 and CDR2 are SGDLS and YYNGEE. V lost 0 bases, J lost 0 bases, and 9 bases lay in between. This CDR3 contains 16 residues. The CDR3 loop reads CASSVGWSATNEKLFF. The CDR3 DNA reads TGTGCCAGCAGCGTAGGTTGGAGCGCAACTAATGAAAAACTGTTTTTT.

The chain carries TRBV7-3 and TRBJ1-1; weak D call: TRBD1 (5 bases). CDR1 and CDR2 from the germline V gene are SGHTA and FQGTGA. The CDR3 runs 14 residues. Trimming stripped 5 bases from V and 6 bases from J, with 16 bases between. The CDR3 DNA reads TGTGCCAGCAGCCCGGGAGGGGCGGTCGCTGAAGCTTTCTTT. This translates into CASSPGGAVAEAFF.

A few counts support this clone. V is TRBV24-1 and J is TRBJ1-2; 8 nucleotides agree with TRBD1. The CDR3 contains 15 residues. The junction had 7 bases not matched to a gene; V was cut back by 4 bases and J by 4 bases. Germline CDR1 is KGHDR and CDR2 is SFDVKD. In DNA, the CDR3 is TGTGCCACCAGTGACCGTGGACAGGGAGGCTATGGCTACACCTTC. It encodes CATSDRGQGGYGYTF.

This chain links TRBV19 with TRBJ2-7, with no clear D. The CDR3 consists of 11 residues. Germline V gives CDR1 LNHDA, CDR2 SQIVND (reference sequence). V lost 3 bases and J 4 bases, leaving 4 bases between the germline ends. The chain's CDR3 is CASSIVYEQYF. In DNA form, the CDR3 reads TGTGCCAGTAGTATCGTATACGAGCAGTACTTC.

The chain employs TRBV6-1 and TRBJ1-2, with 7 bases identical to TRBD1. Germline CDR1 is MNHNS and CDR2 is SASEGT. CDR3 length equals 16 residues. V dropped 0 bases and J dropped 2; count of bases not matched to a gene: 6. DNA of the CDR3: TGTGCCAGCAGTGAAGCGCTAGGGGGCGTGAACTATGGCTACACCTTC. Protein: CASSEALGGVNYGYTF.

The chain is built from TRBV9 and TRBJ1-2; the D gene is possibly TRBD1 (6 bases). The CDR3 is 15 amino acids. In germline, CDR1 is SGDLS, CDR2 YYNGEE. V was cut by 0 bases and J by 2 bases, with 11 bases left in between. CDR3 loop: CASSVEGTWNYGYTF. The CDR3 coding sequence is TGTGCCAGCAGCGTAGAAGGGACATGGAACTATGGCTACACCTTC.

The CDR3 DNA reads as TGCGCCAGCAGCCAACCCGGACAGGCCTATGGCTACACCTTC. Protein product: CASSQPGQAYGYTF. The gene calls are TRBV4-1 and TRBJ1-2, with 7 bases fitting TRBD1. Trimming at V came to 2 bases and at J to 4 bases, leaving 4 bases not matched to a gene. The CDR3 is 14 amino acids. The germline gives CDR1 MGHRA, CDR2 YSYEKL.

This sequence joins TRBV27 and TRBJ1-5; D gene ambiguous. Germline CDR1 is MNHEY and CDR2 is SMNVEV (reference sequence). V lost 6 bases and J lost 0, with 12 bases in between. The CDR3 is made up of 15 amino acids. As DNA, the CDR3 is TGTGCCAGCAGGGAAGCGACTTATAGCAATCAGCCCCAGCATTTT. This gives the protein CASREATYSNQPQHF.

The rearrangement joins TRBV21-1 to TRBJ2-5; the table assigns TRBD2, which was not confirmed against the DNA. TRBV21-1 is a recognized pseudogene. The CDR3 contains 16 residues. CDR3 in amino acids: CASSSRGSEYQETQYF. The CDR3 DNA reads as TGTGCCAGCAGCTCCCGAGGGTCGGAGTACCAAGAGACCCAGTACTTC.

The chain recombines TRBV6-2 or TRBV6-3 with TRBJ1-2; 7 bases are a match to TRBD1. The germline gives CDR1 MNHEY, CDR2 SVGEGT. This CDR3 has 15 residues. The junction had 8 bases not matched to a gene; V was cut back by 3 bases and J by 4 bases. The CDR3 nucleotides read TGTGCCAGCAGTTATGCCGGACAGGAGTTCTATGGCTACACCTTC. It translates to CASSYAGQEFYGYTF.

The J gene is TRBJ2-5, the V gene TRBV7-2; 14 bases line up with TRBD2. The CDR3 is made up of 18 amino acids. V dropped 4 bases and J dropped 0; count of bases not matched to a gene: 7. CDR1 and CDR2 (germline): SGHTA, FQGNSA. In nucleotides, the CDR3 is TGTGCCAGCAGCTCTGGACTAGCGGGGGGAGAGTACCAAGAGACCCAGTACTTC. Its translation: CASSSGLAGGEYQETQYF.

V usage is TRBV5-1 and J usage is TRBJ2-3; 13 bases line up with TRBD2. The CDR3 is 16 amino acids. Germline V CDR1 and CDR2: SGHRS, YFSETQ. Trimming at V came to 4 bases and at J to 2 bases, leaving 4 bases not matched to a gene. The CDR3 protein is CASSPGTSGTTDTQYF. CDR3 coding DNA: TGCGCCAGCAGCCCCGGGACTAGCGGGACCACAGATACGCAGTATTTT.